Listed below are T cell receptor beta chains from one sample, sequenced in a study of regulatory T cells in long-lasting Graves disease. TCRdb independently ran MiXCR on the multiplex PCR reads; one entry per CDR3 protein. This repertoire shows fewer than 600,000 distinct CDR3 sequences, 22% found once; its top ten account for around 12%. Sequenced here: peripheral blood mononuclear cells (PBMCs), sampled when the disease was refractory, from a patient treated with antithyroid drugs. These TCRs come from a female donor with Graves disease. CDR3s include the opening cysteine and the closing phenylalanine or tryptophan. Each record gives: V gene, J gene, clone size, D gene, CDR3 protein, CDR3 DNA. The D gene is left open where the match is weak. Clone size is not always given. Where it is, it says once, few, many or a class for expanded clones.

>TRBV19|TRBJ1-6|.|.
CASSHGSSYNSPLHF
TGTGCCAGTAGTCACGGGAGCTCCTATAATTCACCCCTCCACTTT
>TRBV7-2|TRBJ1-3|.|.
CASSLGLDGGLSGNTIYF
TGTGCCAGCAGCTTAGGTTTGGACGGGGGCCTCTCTGGAAACACCATATATTTT
>TRBV20-1|TRBJ1-5|few|.
CSASLRGALNQPQHF
TGCAGTGCCTCCTTGCGGGGGGCTCTCAATCAGCCCCAGCATTTT
>TRBV6-1|TRBJ1-6|many|.
CASRTYNSPLHF
TGTGCCAGCAGGACGTATAATTCACCCCTCCACTTT
>TRBV2|TRBJ1-6|many|.
CASSRDGNSPLHF
TGTGCCAGCAGTCGGGACGGTAATTCACCCCTCCACTTT
>TRBV19|TRBJ2-2|many|TRBD1
CASSAGQGTGELFF
TGTGCCAGTAGTGCTGGACAGGGTACCGGGGAGCTGTTTTTT
>TRBV7-9|TRBJ2-2|.|TRBD2
CASSLQPVAGGRNGELFF
TGTGCCAGCAGCTTACAGCCGGTGGCGGGAGGGCGAAACGGGGAGCTGTTTTTT
>TRBV24-1|TRBJ2-5|.|TRBD1
CATSEVGQAEETQYF
TGTGCCACCAGTGAGGTCGGACAGGCCGAAGAGACCCAGTACTTC
>TRBV2|TRBJ2-7|many|.
CASSDGGRMYF
TGTGCCAGCAGTGATGGGGGGCGGATGTACTTC
>TRBV24-1|TRBJ2-1|.|.
CATSDLGWEGEHEQFF
TGTGCCACCAGTGATTTGGGGTGGGAGGGGGAACATGAGCAGTTCTTC
>TRBV28|TRBJ2-7|.|.
CASSPTGRAYEQYF
TGTGCCAGCAGTCCTACAGGTAGAGCCTACGAGCAGTACTTC
>TRBV10-3|TRBJ1-5|many|.
CATRPPGDGQPQHF
TGTGCCACCCGCCCCCCAGGGGACGGGCAGCCCCAGCATTTT
>TRBV2|TRBJ1-2|many|.
CASSDIGLLNYGYTF
TGTGCCAGCAGTGATATAGGCCTCCTCAACTATGGCTACACCTTC
>TRBV5-1|TRBJ2-7|few|TRBD1
CASSITSGTGSYEQYF
TGCGCCAGCAGCATTACTTCCGGGACAGGATCCTACGAGCAGTACTTC
>TRBV19|TRBJ2-5|.|.
CASSARQAPGSQYF
TGTGCCAGTAGTGCCCGACAGGCCCCGGGGTCCCAGTACTTC
>TRBV10-3|TRBJ2-5|many|TRBD1
CAIRPGQGEETQYF
TGTGCCATCAGGCCGGGACAGGGCGAAGAGACCCAGTACTTC
>TRBV6-5|TRBJ2-7|many|.
CASSYEGGTYEQYF
TGTGCCAGCAGTTACGAGGGAGGCACCTACGAGCAGTACTTC
>TRBV6-2/TRBV6-3|TRBJ1-3|.|.
CASSRGGGALSGNTIYF
TGTGCCAGCAGTAGGGGGGGGGGCGCCCTCTCTGGAAACACCATATATTTT
>TRBV5-1|TRBJ1-1|few|TRBD1
CASSLSRTGKPEAFF
TGCGCCAGCAGCTTGTCCCGGACAGGGAAGCCTGAAGCTTTCTTT
>TRBV5-1|TRBJ2-5|few|.
CASSLGGGFEETQYF
TGCGCCAGCAGCTTGGGAGGGGGGTTCGAGGAGACCCAGTACTTC
>TRBV30|TRBJ1-1|.|TRBD1
CAWVGQANTEAFF
TGTGCCTGGGTAGGACAGGCGAACACTGAAGCTTTCTTT
>TRBV3-1|TRBJ1-2|.|.
CASSQDRAGLYGYTF
TGTGCCAGCAGCCAAGACAGAGCGGGCTTGTATGGCTACACCTTC
>TRBV9|TRBJ1-1|.|.
CASSSATGREAFF
TGTGCCAGCAGCTCCGCGACAGGCCGTGAAGCTTTCTTT
>TRBV2|TRBJ1-6|.|TRBD1
CASSSRTGAGNSPLHF
TGTGCCAGCAGCTCCAGGACAGGGGCCGGGAATTCACCCCTCCACTTT
>TRBV7-2|TRBJ1-2|few|TRBD1
CASSLGQGASYGYTF
TGTGCCAGCAGCTTAGGACAGGGGGCGTCTTATGGCTACACCTTC
>TRBV12-3/TRBV12-4|TRBJ1-2|many|.
CASRRPGDYGYTF
TGTGCCAGCAGGCGACCAGGGGACTATGGCTACACCTTC
>TRBV20-1|TRBJ1-1|few|.
CSDHGTGNTEAFF
TGCAGTGATCACGGGACGGGGAACACTGAAGCTTTCTTT
>TRBV7-3|TRBJ2-7|many|.
CASSLSQGSTYEQYF
TGTGCCAGCAGCTTAAGCCAAGGCAGCACCTACGAGCAGTACTTC
>TRBV6-1|TRBJ1-2|.|.
CASSPATRATYGYTF
TGTGCCAGCAGCCCCGCCACCCGGGCCACCTATGGCTACACCTTC
>TRBV6-1|TRBJ2-7|many|.
CASSGSGASEQYF
TGTGCCAGCTCGGGATCCGGTGCCTCCGAGCAGTACTTC
>TRBV19|TRBJ2-2|.|TRBD1
CASSPRGRVTGELFF
TGTGCCAGTAGTCCAAGGGGGCGCGTCACCGGGGAGCTGTTTTTT
>TRBV29-1|TRBJ2-6|few|.
CSVALDSSGANVLTF
TGCAGCGTTGCGTTGGACAGCTCTGGGGCCAACGTCCTGACTTTC
>TRBV12-3/TRBV12-4|TRBJ2-5|many|.
CASSSGAQAQETQYF
TGTGCCAGCAGTTCCGGGGCGCAGGCCCAAGAGACCCAGTACTTC
>TRBV7-2|TRBJ1-1|many|.
CASSFHNTEAFF
TGTGCCAGCAGCTTCCATAACACTGAAGCTTTCTTT
>TRBV28|TRBJ2-7|many|.
CASSSWTVFYEQYF
TGTGCCAGCAGTTCATGGACTGTTTTCTACGAGCAGTACTTC
>TRBV5-1|TRBJ1-5|once|.
CASSLGMDGYQPQHF
TGCGCCAGCAGTCTTGGCATGGACGGATATCAGCCCCAGCATTTT
>TRBV20-1|TRBJ1-4|many|.
CSASRQVGIKKLFF
TGCAGTGCTAGTCGACAGGTCGGAATCAAAAAACTGTTTTTT
>TRBV5-1|TRBJ2-2|few|TRBD1
CASSWGQGSPGELFF
TGCGCCAGCAGCTGGGGACAGGGGTCCCCCGGGGAGCTGTTTTTT